This T cell receptor beta chain was observed in a study of cytomegalovirus exposure and HLA in healthy donors. A multiplex PCR was run with 60 Vbeta primers and 13 Jbeta primers. TCRdb keeps only in-frame clones here, not all; method: immunoSEQ multiplex PCR. The table lists 200,000 to 250,000 clones, around 88% of them singletons. About this clone itself: The antigen is unknown.

The V end lost 4 bases, the J end lost 7 bases, and 29 bases lay between the germline ends. CDR1 and CDR2 from the germline V gene are LGHNA and YSLEER. The CDR3 totals 19 residues. Findings and limits, study-wide: The presence/absence work took it that sequencing depth was about the same across donors. Available immune exposure information was restricted to CMV serostatus only.

The clonotype comes from a woman aged 18-29 years in good health and CMV-seronegative. The chain couples TRBV4-3 to TRBJ1-3; D remains unclear. The sample consisted of PBMCs. The CDR3 DNA follows: TGCGCCAGCAGCCGGACTCTCTCATATGGACCTGAGGTGGCGAACACCATATATTTT. This translates into CASSRTLSYGPEVANTIYF.